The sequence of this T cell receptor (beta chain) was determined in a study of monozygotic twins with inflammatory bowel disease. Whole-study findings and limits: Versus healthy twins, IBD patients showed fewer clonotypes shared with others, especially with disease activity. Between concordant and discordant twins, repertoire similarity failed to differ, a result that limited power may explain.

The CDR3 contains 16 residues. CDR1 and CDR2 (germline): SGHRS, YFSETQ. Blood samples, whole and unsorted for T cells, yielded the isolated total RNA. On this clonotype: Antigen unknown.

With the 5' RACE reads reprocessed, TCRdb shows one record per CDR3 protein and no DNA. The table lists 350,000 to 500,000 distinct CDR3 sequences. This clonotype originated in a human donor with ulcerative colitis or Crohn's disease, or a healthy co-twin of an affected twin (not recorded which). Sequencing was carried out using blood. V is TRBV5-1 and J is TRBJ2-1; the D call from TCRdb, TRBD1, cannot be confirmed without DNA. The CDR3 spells CASSFSGQTPRDEQFF.